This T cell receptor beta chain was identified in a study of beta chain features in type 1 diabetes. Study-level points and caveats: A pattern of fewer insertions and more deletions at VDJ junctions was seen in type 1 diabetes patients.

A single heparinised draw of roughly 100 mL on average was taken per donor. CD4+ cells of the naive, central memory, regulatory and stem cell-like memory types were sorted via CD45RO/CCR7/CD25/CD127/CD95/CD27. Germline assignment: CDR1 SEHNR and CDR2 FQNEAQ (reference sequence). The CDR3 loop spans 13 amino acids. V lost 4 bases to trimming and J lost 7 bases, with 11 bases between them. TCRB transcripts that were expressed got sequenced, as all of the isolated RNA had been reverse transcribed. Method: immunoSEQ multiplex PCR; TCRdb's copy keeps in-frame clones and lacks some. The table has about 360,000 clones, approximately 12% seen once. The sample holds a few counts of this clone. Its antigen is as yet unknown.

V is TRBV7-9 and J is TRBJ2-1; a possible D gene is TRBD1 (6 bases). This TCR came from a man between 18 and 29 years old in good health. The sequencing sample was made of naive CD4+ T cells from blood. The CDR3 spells CASSSRGGNEQFF. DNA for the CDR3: TGTGCCAGCAGCTCCAGGGGTGGGAATGAGCAGTTCTTC.